This T cell receptor beta chain was identified during a study of T cells in Graves' hyperthyroidism and ophthalmopathy. Amplified TCR beta CDR3 regions derived from RNA transcripts. Researchers ran a first-round RT-PCR on the TCR CDR3 using the HTBI primer set. Via MiXCR, TCRdb re-called the multiplex PCR reads, giving one row per CDR3 protein. The repertoire holds fewer than 600,000 distinct CDR3 sequences, with 13% to 15% as singletons. The study based diagnoses on clinical symptoms, serum thyroxine and TRAb, thyroid ultrasound and orbital computed tomography. CDR1 MNHNS and CDR2 SASEGT come from the germline V gene. This CDR3 region has 16 residues. V dropped 5 bases and J dropped 5; count of bases not matched to a gene: 6.

The sample consisted of blood. The receptor's source is a woman in her late teens or twenties with Graves' hyperthyroidism. The chain joins TRBV6-1 to TRBJ2-1; 13 nucleotides line up with TRBD2. CDR3 in amino acids: CASSPGTSGKNNEQFF. CDR3 nucleotide sequence: TGTGCCAGCAGTCCCGGGACTAGCGGGAAGAACAATGAGCAGTTCTTC.